This T cell receptor beta chain originates from a study of radiation and T cells in renal cell carcinoma. Study information: Nephrectomy followed 15 Gy stereotactic body radiation by 4 weeks.

With regard to this clone: No antigen is known for it.

This CDR3 contains 15 residues. The V and J ends lost 1 base and 3 bases respectively, with 10 bases between them. Germline CDR1 and CDR2: SGHNT and YENEEA. Regarding time point: baseline pretreatment blood. The treatment denotes: 15 Gy SBRT to primary tumor, nephrectomy 4 weeks later. The patient's renal cell carcinoma had clear cell pathology. Study findings and constraints: Top tumor clonotypes rose in blood 2 weeks post-radiation, then contracted.

Produced via immunoSEQ multiplex PCR; TCRdb's table is partial and in-frame only. The table shows approximately 120,000 clones, with roughly 80% occurring only once. The specimen comprised blood, sampled from a patient whose treatment included radiotherapy and nephrectomy. The source is a woman between 55 and 75 years old with renal cell carcinoma. The chain employs TRBV11-3 and TRBJ2-1; D perhaps matches TRBD2 (6 bases). The CDR3: CASSLADGSYNEQFF. Here the CDR3 DNA reads TGTGCCAGCAGCTTAGCGGACGGGAGCTACAATGAGCAGTTCTTC. Filled out from reference TRBV11-3 and TRBJ2-1, the complete variable domain reads EAGVVQSPRYKIIEKKQPVAFWCNPISGHNTLYWYLQNLGQGPELLIRYENEEAVDDSQLPKDRFSAERLKGVDSTLKIQPAELGDSAVYLCASSLADGSYNEQFFGPGTRLTVL.